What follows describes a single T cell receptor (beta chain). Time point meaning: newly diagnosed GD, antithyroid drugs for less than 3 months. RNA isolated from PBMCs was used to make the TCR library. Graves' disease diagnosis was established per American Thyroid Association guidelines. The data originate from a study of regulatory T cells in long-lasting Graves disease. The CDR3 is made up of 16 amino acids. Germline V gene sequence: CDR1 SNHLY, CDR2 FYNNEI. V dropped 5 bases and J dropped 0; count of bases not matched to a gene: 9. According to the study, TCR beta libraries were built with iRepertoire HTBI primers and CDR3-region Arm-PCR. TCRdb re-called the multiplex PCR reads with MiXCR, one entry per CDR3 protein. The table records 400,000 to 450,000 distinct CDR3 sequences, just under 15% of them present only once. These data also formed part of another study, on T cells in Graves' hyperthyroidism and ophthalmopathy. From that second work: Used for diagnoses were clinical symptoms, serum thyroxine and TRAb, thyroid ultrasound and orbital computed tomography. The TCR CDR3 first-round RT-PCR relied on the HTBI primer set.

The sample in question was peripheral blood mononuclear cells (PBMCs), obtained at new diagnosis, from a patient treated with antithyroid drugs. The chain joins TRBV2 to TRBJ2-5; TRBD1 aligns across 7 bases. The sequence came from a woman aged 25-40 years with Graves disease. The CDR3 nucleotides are TGTGCCAGCAGTCCCGACAGGGCCTCGTACCAAGAGACCCAGTACTTC. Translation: CASSPDRASYQETQYF.